Sequencing of this TCR beta chain was carried out in a study of early T cells in non-severe SARS-CoV-2 infection. This clonotype was seen ten or more times. This CDR3 has 12 amino acids. V dropped 5 bases and J dropped 9 bases, with 12 bases sitting between them. Individually, cDNA molecules had unique molecular identifiers attached to them. TCRdb re-called the 5' RACE reads with MiXCR, one entry per CDR3 protein. The sample has roughly 41,000 distinct CDR3 sequences; 5.8% are singletons. The specimen sequenced was whole blood. This clonotype was obtained from an adult who was a healthcare worker with PCR-confirmed SARS-CoV-2 infection or an uninfected control (not recorded which). The rearrangement uses TRBV12-3 or TRBV12-4 and TRBJ2-3, with a possible D match to TRBD2 (5 bases). The DNA for the CDR3 is TGTGCCAGCAGTACTAACTGGGAGACGCAGTATTTT. Translating it yields CASSTNWETQYF.